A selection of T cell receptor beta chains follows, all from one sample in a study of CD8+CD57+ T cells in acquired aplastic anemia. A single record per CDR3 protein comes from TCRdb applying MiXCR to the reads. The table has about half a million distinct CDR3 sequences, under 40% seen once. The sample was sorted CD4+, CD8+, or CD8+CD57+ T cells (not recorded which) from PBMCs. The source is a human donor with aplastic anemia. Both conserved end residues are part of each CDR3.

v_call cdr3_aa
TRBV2 CASSASPFSGNQPQHF
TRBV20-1 CSAGTGESLRNTEAFF
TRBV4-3 CASSRELDGNYEQYF
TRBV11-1 CASSFRDRGLHQPPHF
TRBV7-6 CASSLDSRPSPSYEQYF
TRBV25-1 CASSGTSGRSYEQYF
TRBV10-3 CAISESDTRDPYEQYF
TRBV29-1 CSVAAGTAPDTQYF
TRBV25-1 CASSDTGLAGETRYF
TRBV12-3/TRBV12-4 CASSLLQGGSGYTF
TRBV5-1 CASSLYGRGNTEAFF
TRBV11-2 CASSLETEFSGNTIYF
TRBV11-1 CASSPGLAANTGELFF
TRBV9 CASSVGTVNTGELFF
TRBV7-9 CASSLVIRNEQYF
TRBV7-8 CASSLAQGRRETQYF
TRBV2 CASWTGGGQAFF
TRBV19 CASSARVVLGNTIYF
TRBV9 CASSVLGGARGNTIYF
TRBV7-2 CASSGGTGGYTF
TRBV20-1 CSARETSGRAGEQYF
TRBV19 CASSPVTWTRSSYNEQFF
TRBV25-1 CASSDLAGTGGSGYTF
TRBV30 CACNGRGRAEQYF
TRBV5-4 CASSSDNTEAFF
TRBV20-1 CSAGETSGSYEQYF
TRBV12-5 CASGVTTGTGYNSPLHF
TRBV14 CASSQVDRGYEQYF
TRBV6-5 CASSYGSGYVNEQYF
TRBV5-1 CASSLDLQGANSPLHF
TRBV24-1 CATSDASGSGADTQYF
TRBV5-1 CASSETGGWNYGYTF
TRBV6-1 CASSGQEYGHTEAFF
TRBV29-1 CSVSGQGAVNAEAFF
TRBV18 CASSPGTGVSTDTQYF
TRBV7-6 CASEQLAYNSPLHF
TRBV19 CASSSYGAGETQYF
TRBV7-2 CASSLSGGPQHF
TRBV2 CASTRSQANTEAFF
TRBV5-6 CASSLVPENYGYTF
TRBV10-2 CASSWDYSGNTIYF